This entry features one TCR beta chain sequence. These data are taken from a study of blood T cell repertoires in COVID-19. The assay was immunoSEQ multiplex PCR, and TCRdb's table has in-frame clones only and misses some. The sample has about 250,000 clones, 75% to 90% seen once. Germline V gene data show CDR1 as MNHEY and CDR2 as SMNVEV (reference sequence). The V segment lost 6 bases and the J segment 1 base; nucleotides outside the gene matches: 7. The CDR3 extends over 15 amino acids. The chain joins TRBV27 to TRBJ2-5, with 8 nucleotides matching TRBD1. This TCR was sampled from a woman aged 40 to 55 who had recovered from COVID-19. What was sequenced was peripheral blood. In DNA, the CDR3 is TGTGCCAGCAGGCAGGGGGCGCGGTTCCAAGAGACCCAGTACTTC. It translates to CASRQGARFQETQYF.